This TCR beta chain was found in a study of CD8 T cells in Susac syndrome. Broader study findings: CD4+ repertoires of Susac syndrome patients lacked detectable clonal expansion. Only a relatively small number of individuals were included in the TCR sequencing and HLA analysis.

Random hexamers primed reverse transcription of roughly 0.45 to 1 ug RNA. Multiplex PCR with immunoSEQ amplified the TCR beta CDR3 across 54 Vbeta and 13 Jbeta. TCRdb re-derived calls from the immunoSEQ multiplex PCR reads in MiXCR, one entry per CDR3 protein. The sample contains about 150,000 distinct CDR3 sequences, about 95% of which appear only once. This clonotype was observed a handful of times. The antigen is undetermined. Deletions cut 2 bases from V and 4 bases from J, with 13 bases between. There are 14 residues in the CDR3. Germline CDR1 is SGHDT and CDR2 is YYEEEE. This receptor was identified in a human donor with Susac syndrome. The rearrangement joins TRBV5-6 to TRBJ2-7; possible D gene TRBD1, 7 bases. The sequencing input was CD4+ T cells from PBMCs. The CDR3 nucleotides read TGTGCCAGCAGCTTTGGGCAGGGGGGATACGAGCAGTACTTC. Translating it yields CASSFGQGGYEQYF.